These 26 T cell receptor beta chains came from one sample sequenced in a study of human T cells and chemical hapten exposure. TCRdb re-derived calls from the RACE reads in MiXCR, one entry per CDR3 protein. The sample holds roughly 100,000 distinct CDR3 sequences; around 10% are singletons and the top ten take approximately 3.9%. The time point: pre-sensitization, week 0. The sample's treatment: therapeutic diphenylcyclopropenone sensitization with weekly scalp DPC. The sequencing used whole blood, collected in connection with sensitization to the hapten diphenylcyclopropenone (DPC). These receptors all stem from a middle-aged woman with alopecia areata. Some clones in this sample may be carry-over from other donors' samples.

This clonotype was counted many times. The CDR3 DNA reads as TGTGCCAGCAGTTGGAGTTCCGGAGGTAATCAGCCCCAGCATTTT. Its translation is CASSWSSGGNQPQHF. The chain carries TRBV28 and TRBJ1-5; no clear D. Germline values: CDR1 MDHEN, CDR2 SYDVKM. The germline V and J ends were trimmed by 4 bases and 4 bases, with 14 bases remaining between them. CDR3 size: 15 residues.

The J gene is TRBJ1-2, the V gene TRBV7-9, with 11 bases aligning to TRBD1. V was pared by 6 bases and J by 3 bases, with 6 bases of the junction left unmatched. Germline lookup yields CDR1 SEHNR and CDR2 FQNEAQ (reference sequence). CDR3 length equals 15 residues. The CDR3 DNA follows: TGTGCCAGCAGTCAATGGACAGGGGGCTACTATGGCTACACCTTC. Translation: CASSQWTGGYYGYTF. Combining the CDR3 with reference TRBV7-9 and TRBJ1-2 gives the whole variable domain DTGVSQNPRHKITKRGQNVTFRCDPISEHNRLYWYRQTLGQGPEFLTYFQNEAQLEKSRLLSDRFSAERPKGSFSTLEIQRTEQGDSAMYLCASSQWTGGYYGYTFGSGTRLTVV.

V gene TRBV6-1 combines with J gene TRBJ1-6; D is undetermined. This CDR3 has 15 residues. Germline CDR1 is MNHNS and CDR2 is SASEGT. The V gene lost 2 bases and the J gene lost 9 bases, with 14 bases spanning the gap. CDR3 protein: CASSEFGRYSSPLHF. CDR3 coding DNA: TGTGCCAGCAGTGAATTTGGCAGGTATTCTTCACCCCTCCACTTT.

This clonotype was seen repeatedly, ten times or more. The chain is built from TRBV20-1 and TRBJ2-3; D gene unclear. Looked up from germline, CDR1 is DFQATT and CDR2 is SNEGSKA (reference sequence). The CDR3 is 10 residues long. Trimming left V 5 bases short and J 7 bases short, with 7 bases between. The CDR3 DNA reads as TGCAGTGCTCCTCAATATACGCAGTATTTT. This gives the protein CSAPQYTQYF.

This clonotype turned up a few times. The chain recombines TRBV14 with TRBJ2-5, with D perhaps TRBD2 (5 bases). The germline gives CDR1 SGHDN, CDR2 FVKESK. The CDR3 length is 11 residues. Deletions cut 6 bases from V and 10 bases from J, with 12 bases between. The CDR3 sequence: CASRQPRDQYF. The CDR3 DNA sequence: TGTGCCAGCAGGCAGCCTCGGGACCAGTACTTC.

A few counts support this clonotype. V is TRBV10-3 and J is TRBJ1-1; TRBD1 is a possible D gene (6 bases). Trimming pared 4 bases from V and 1 base from J, leaving 10 bases between. The germline gives CDR1 ENHRY, CDR2 SYGVKD. CDR3 size: 14 residues. CDR3 sequence reads: CAISAQTGNTEAFF. In DNA form, the CDR3 reads TGTGCCATCAGTGCCCAGACAGGGAACACTGAAGCTTTCTTT.

This clonotype was found a few times. V and J are TRBV20-1 and TRBJ2-7; 10 bases agree with TRBD2. The CDR3 runs to 18 residues. Germline assignment: CDR1 DFQATT and CDR2 SNEGSKA (reference sequence). V gave up 0 bases and J gave up 2 bases; unmatched junction bases: 13. The CDR3 here is CSARDGWLAGARTYEQYF. CDR3 DNA: TGCAGTGCTAGAGATGGGTGGCTAGCGGGGGCACGAACCTACGAGCAGTACTTC.

This clonotype was counted only a few times. This sequence joins TRBV3-1 and TRBJ2-7, with 12 nucleotides matching TRBD2. CDR1 and CDR2 from the germline V gene are LGHDT and YNNKEL (reference sequence). V was pared by 0 bases and J by 6 bases, with 3 bases of the junction left unmatched. The length of the CDR3 is 15 residues. CDR3 nucleotide sequence: TGTGCCAGCAGCCAAGACGGACTAGCGGGGTCCGAGCAGTACTTC. The encoded protein is CASSQDGLAGSEQYF.

This clonotype has a handful of counts. This sequence joins TRBV5-1 and TRBJ2-5, with D possibly matching TRBD1 (6 bases). CDR1 and CDR2 from the germline V gene are SGHRS and YFSETQ. This CDR3 comprises 13 residues. The germline V and J ends were trimmed by 2 bases and 5 bases, with 10 bases remaining between them. The CDR3 loop reads CASSFTGTETQYF. The CDR3 nucleotides read TGCGCCAGCAGCTTCACAGGGACCGAGACCCAGTACTTC.

This clonotype was observed at least ten times. The J gene is TRBJ1-4, the V gene TRBV19; D is unresolved. Germline V lookup: CDR1 LNHDA, CDR2 SQIVND (reference sequence). Trimming took off 3 bases at V and 4 bases at J, with 12 bases between the two ends. This CDR3 region has 15 residues. The CDR3 loop reads CASSIPVENNEKLFF. The CDR3 bases are TGTGCCAGTAGTATCCCGGTAGAGAATAATGAAAAACTGTTTTTT.

This clonotype was observed at least ten times. The chain joins TRBV7-3 to TRBJ2-3; TRBD1 might be the D (5 bases). The V end lost 0 bases, the J end lost 5 bases, and 12 bases lay between the germline ends. The V gene's germline CDR1 is SGHTA and CDR2 FQGTGA. This CDR3 contains 15 residues. In DNA, the CDR3 is TGTGCCAGCAGCTTAACGTTTGGGGCCTTAGATACGCAGTATTTT. Translation: CASSLTFGALDTQYF.

The sample holds a few counts of this clonotype. The genes are TRBV29-1 and TRBJ2-3, with 12 bases fitting TRBD2. Germline loops: CDR1 SQVTM, CDR2 ANQGSEA. Trimming at V came to 7 bases and at J to 0 bases, leaving 5 bases not matched to a gene. The CDR3 extends over 15 amino acids. CDR3 nucleotide sequence: TGCAGCGCTTGGACTAGCGGGACGAGCACAGATACGCAGTATTTT. Residues: CSAWTSGTSTDTQYF.

In this sample, this clonotype turned up many times. V usage is TRBV11-2 and J usage is TRBJ1-2; D unresolved. Germline V CDR1 and CDR2: SGHAT, FQNNGV. With 5 bases removed from V and 7 bases from J, the gap between germline ends came to 23 bases. The CDR3 totals 16 residues. CDR3 DNA sequence: TGTGCCAGCAGCCCTTCCAACGACCGCTTAGCTGCTGGCTACACCTTC. Amino acid sequence: CASSPSNDRLAAGYTF.

This clonotype was recorded a few times. The CDR3 protein is CASTPGSYNSPLHF. In DNA, the CDR3 is TGTGCCAGCACCCCGGGCTCCTATAATTCACCCCTCCACTTT. The chain couples TRBV5-4 to TRBJ1-6; the D is unclear. This CDR3 is built from 14 residues. V lost 6 bases and J 0 bases, leaving 7 bases between the germline ends. Germline V gene data show CDR1 as SGHNT and CDR2 as YYREEE (reference sequence).

This clonotype was detected many times. The V and J genes are TRBV5-1 and TRBJ2-7, with D maybe TRBD1 (5 bases). The germline CDR1 and CDR2 sequences are SGHRS and YFSETQ. V was cut by 4 bases and J by 2 bases, with 22 bases left in between. CDR3 length equals 17 residues. CDR3 amino acids: CASSAAVSGLITYEQYF. The CDR3 DNA reads as TGCGCCAGCAGCGCGGCGGTATCAGGGTTAATTACCTACGAGCAGTACTTC.

This clonotype has only a few counts. The rearrangement links TRBV18 to TRBJ1-4; D unclear. Deletions cut 5 bases from V and 5 bases from J, with 12 bases between. The CDR3 spans 14 residues. Germline V gene data show CDR1 as KGHSH and CDR2 as LQKENI. CDR3 coding DNA: TGTGCCAGCTCAGAACAGTCGTCGAATGAAAAACTGTTTTTT. Translating it yields CASSEQSSNEKLFF.

The chain is built from TRBV5-6 and TRBJ2-7; D may match TRBD1 or TRBD2 (5 bases each). The CDR3 totals 16 residues. Germline V lookup: CDR1 SGHDT, CDR2 YYEEEE. The V gene lost 4 bases and the J gene lost 0 bases, with 17 bases spanning the gap. The CDR3 sequence: CASSPPSGTYSYEQYF. CDR3 DNA sequence: TGTGCCAGCAGCCCCCCTTCCGGGACCTACTCCTACGAGCAGTACTTC.

The chain is built from TRBV10-3 and TRBJ1-5; TRBD1 might be the D (6 bases). V lost 3 bases, J lost 5 bases, and 17 bases lay in between. The germline V gene has CDR1 ENHRY and CDR2 SYGVKD. The CDR3 sequence is 16 residues long. The CDR3 DNA is TGTGCCATCAGTGACCACCGAGGGGGGGGAGATCAGCCCCAGCATTTT. It yields the protein CAISDHRGGGDQPQHF.

There are many counts of this clonotype. The chain uses TRBV4-3 and TRBJ1-4; 8 nucleotides match TRBD1. There are 15 residues in the CDR3. Looked up from germline, CDR1 is LGHNA and CDR2 is YSLEER. The junction had 10 bases not matched to a gene; V was cut back by 6 bases and J by 7 bases. CDR3 in amino acids: CASRPLTGDGEKLFF. The DNA of the CDR3 is TGCGCCAGCAGGCCCCTGACAGGGGATGGTGAAAAACTGTTTTTT.

This clonotype was seen many times. The chain employs TRBV20-1 and TRBJ2-7; tentative D call: TRBD2 (6 bases). The V end was cut by 5 bases, the J end by 4 bases, with 15 bases between. CDR3 length: 13 residues. Per germline, CDR1 DFQATT and CDR2 SNEGSKA (reference sequence). DNA for the CDR3: TGCAGTGCTCGGACGGGGGAACCGTACGAGCAGTACTTC. This gives the protein CSARTGEPYEQYF.

In this sample, this clonotype turned up many times. The chain joins TRBV12-3 or TRBV12-4 to TRBJ2-2, with 7 nucleotides matching TRBD1. V shed 1 base, J shed 7 bases, and the junction held 6 bases outside the gene matches. This CDR3 region has 15 residues. In DNA, the CDR3 is TGTGCCAGCAGTTTAGGACAGGGTGGAGTCGGGGAGCTGTTTTTT. It encodes CASSLGQGGVGELFF.

This clonotype has a count of ten or more. The J gene is TRBJ2-7, the V gene TRBV12-3 or TRBV12-4; weak D call: TRBD1 (7 bases). The CDR3 has 14 amino acids. Trimming took off 3 bases at V and 4 bases at J, with 13 bases between the two ends. The CDR3 region is CASSLGRGTYEQYF. CDR3 sequence (DNA): TGTGCCAGCAGTTTGGGCAGGGGGACTTACGAGCAGTACTTC.

This clonotype was counted a few times. The chain couples TRBV29-1 to TRBJ2-1; D remains ambiguous. The CDR3 loop spans 13 amino acids. V was trimmed by 6 bases and J by 0 bases, leaving 9 bases between them. In germline, CDR1 is SQVTM, CDR2 ANQGSEA. The CDR3 DNA follows: TGCAGCGTCAGCCCCAGCTCCTACAATGAGCAGTTCTTC. Its translation is CSVSPSSYNEQFF.

Many counts were recorded for this clonotype. The chain recombines TRBV12-3 or TRBV12-4 with TRBJ1-1, with TRBD1 as a possible D gene (5 bases). The CDR3 is 15 residues long. V was trimmed by 6 bases and J by 4 bases, leaving 18 bases between them. The CDR3 loop reads CASSFNWGAGTEAFF. In DNA, the CDR3 is TGTGCCAGCAGCTTCAATTGGGGCGCGGGCACTGAAGCTTTCTTT.

This chain links TRBV6-5 with TRBJ2-7; D could derive from TRBD1 or TRBD2 (5 bases each). The CDR3 length is 15 residues. The germline V and J ends were trimmed by 2 bases and 3 bases, with 14 bases remaining between them. CDR1 and CDR2 from the germline V gene are MNHEY and SVGAGI. CDR3 sequence (DNA): TGTGCCAGCAGTTACCCCGGGGCCGAATACTACGAGCAGTACTTC. This translates into CASSYPGAEYYEQYF.

Details on this clonotype: This could be a read error, since a much larger clone is one nucleotide away. The chain recombines TRBV7-9 with TRBJ2-1, with D possibly TRBD2 on 5 matching bases. The CDR3 contains 16 residues. Germline assignment: CDR1 SEHNR and CDR2 FQNEAQ (reference sequence). V lost 0 bases and J lost 4, with 13 bases in between. The CDR3 reads CASSLAFRGVYNEQFF. The DNA for the CDR3 is TGTGCCAGCAGCTTAGCGTTTCGGGGAGTTTACAATGAGCAGTTCTTC.